This T cell receptor (beta chain) was identified in a study of T cell responses to AZD1222 COVID-19 vaccine. Overall study: Whether given at about 4 or about 12 weeks, second doses were pooled.

Findings of the study overall: Spike-spanning, vaccine-associated CD4 TCRs were dominant at 160-218 and 743-854. A rise in Spike-specific TCR breadth and depth followed two AZD1222 doses.

TCRdb's copy holds only in-frame clones and misses some; the assay was immunoSEQ multiplex PCR. The profile covers 95,000 to 150,000 clones, with over 75% appearing a single time and about 3% taken by the ten largest. Germline assignment: CDR1 SGHRS and CDR2 YFSETQ. Trimming left V 4 bases short and J 4 bases short, with 11 bases between. The CDR3 has 13 amino acids. In the case of this clone: Its antigen is currently unknown.

The rearrangement uses TRBV5-1 and TRBJ1-1, with D possibly TRBD1 on 6 matching bases. The sequence was collected from an adult in good health. The sequences come from peripheral blood, collected on day 0 of AZD1222 vaccination. As DNA, the CDR3 is TGCGCCAGCAGCCGAGACAGGAGCACTGAAGCTTTCTTT. Translation gives CASSRDRSTEAFF.